This passage covers 26 T cell receptor beta chains from one sample sequenced in a study of blood T cell repertoires in COVID-19. TCRdb keeps only in-frame clones here, not all; method: immunoSEQ multiplex PCR. This table has fewer than 450,000 clones, around 90% appearing once. Sequences were obtained from PBMCs or T cells enriched from blood (not recorded which). The receptors shown here come from a man younger than 35 who had recovered from COVID-19.

The chain links TRBV2 to TRBJ2-5, with 9 nucleotides matching TRBD2. The length of the CDR3 is 14 residues. Losses at the gene ends were 6 bases for V and 4 bases for J; bases not matched to a gene: 6. Germline CDR1 and CDR2: SNHLY and FYNNEI. CDR3 DNA: TGTGCCAGCAGGGGGCTAGCGGGAATAGAGACCCAGTACTTC. As protein: CASRGLAGIETQYF.

The chain is built from TRBV10-1 and TRBJ1-3; tentatively, D is TRBD1 (5 bases). Trimming took 3 bases from V and 4 from J, leaving 13 bases between them. CDR1 and CDR2 from the germline V gene are WNHNN and SYGVQD (reference sequence). The CDR3 covers 15 residues. In DNA form, the CDR3 reads TGCGCCAGCAGTGAAGGGCCAGGGCCGGGAAACACCATATATTTT. As protein: CASSEGPGPGNTIYF.

The chain joins TRBV28 to TRBJ2-1; 13 nucleotides match TRBD2. The CDR3 is 15 amino acids. The V segment lost 5 bases and the J segment 7 bases; nucleotides outside the gene matches: 5. CDR1 and CDR2 from the germline V gene are MDHEN and SYDVKM. The CDR3 is CASSPRTSGSNEQFF. CDR3 nucleotide sequence: TGTGCCAGCAGTCCCCGGACTAGCGGGAGTAATGAGCAGTTCTTC.

The chain joins TRBV19 to TRBJ1-1; possibly TRBD1 for D (5 bases). The CDR3 spans 11 residues. With 9 bases removed from V and 7 bases from J, the gap between germline ends came to 12 bases. Germline assignment: CDR1 LNHDA and CDR2 SQIVND (reference sequence). This CDR3 reads CASSDRFEAFF. The CDR3 nucleotides read TGTGCCAGCAGTGACAGATTTGAAGCTTTCTTT.

This rearrangement joins TRBV19 to TRBJ1-5; 9 bases align to TRBD1. This CDR3 has 15 residues. In germline, CDR1 is LNHDA, CDR2 SQIVND (reference sequence). V dropped 3 bases and J dropped 4; count of bases not matched to a gene: 4. The CDR3 protein is CASSMGQGLNQPQHF. The CDR3 DNA sequence: TGTGCCAGTAGTATGGGACAGGGTCTGAATCAGCCCCAGCATTTT.

This chain uses TRBV6-5 with TRBJ1-2; the match to TRBD1 covers 8 bases. CDR1 is MNHEY, CDR2 SVGAGI, per germline. V shed 7 bases and J 5 bases; nucleotides not matched to a gene: 9. This CDR3 region has 14 residues. This CDR3 reads CASITTGDGYGYTF. In DNA form, the CDR3 reads TGTGCCAGCATCACGACAGGGGATGGGTATGGCTACACCTTC.

The chain is built from TRBV3-1 (or the pseudogene TRBV3-2) and TRBJ2-5; D unclear. There are 14 residues in the CDR3. Germline V CDR1 and CDR2: LGHDT, YNNKEL (reference sequence). Trimming stripped 3 bases from V and 3 bases from J, with 11 bases between. CDR3 in DNA: TGTGCCAGCAGCCACCCGCCAGAGGAAGAGACCCAGTACTTC. The encoded protein is CASSHPPEEETQYF.

The chain couples TRBV30 to TRBJ2-7, with TRBD1 identical over 9 bases. Germline V gives CDR1 GTSNPN, CDR2 SVGIG (reference sequence). CDR3 length: 15 residues. Trimming at V came to 1 base and at J to 4 bases, leaving 8 bases not matched to a gene. Written as DNA, the CDR3 is TGTGCCTGGAGTGCCCCGGACAGGGGCGCGTACGAGCAGTACTTC. This codes for CAWSAPDRGAYEQYF.

The J gene is TRBJ1-1, the V gene TRBV7-2; TRBD1 aligns across 7 bases. This CDR3 spans 14 amino acids. In germline, CDR1 is SGHTA, CDR2 FQGNSA. With V trimmed by 3 bases and J by 10 bases, 11 bases remained unmatched. The CDR3 DNA sequence: TGTGCCAGCAGCTTCCGCCCCGGGCAGGGGGGAGCTTTCTTT. Translation: CASSFRPGQGGAFF.

The chain has TRBV6-5 and TRBJ2-3, with 14 bases identical to TRBD2. This CDR3 comprises 14 residues. The V segment lost 6 bases and the J segment 7 bases; nucleotides outside the gene matches: 3. Germline CDR1 and CDR2: MNHEY and SVGAGI. CDR3 coding DNA: TGTGCCAGCAGGACTAGCGGGGGGGCTTATACGCAGTATTTT. This sequence encodes CASRTSGGAYTQYF.

This clone occurred once. The V gene is TRBV6-2 or TRBV6-3, the J gene TRBJ2-5, with D unresolved. Germline CDR1 reads MNHEY; CDR2 reads SVGEGT. V dropped 5 bases and J dropped 3 bases, with 16 bases sitting between them. The CDR3 extends over 15 amino acids. The CDR3 DNA sequence: TGTGCCAGCAGTCCGCTCGATGAGGCAGAAGAGACCCAGTACTTC. This translates into CASSPLDEAEETQYF.

The chain is built from TRBV12-3 or TRBV12-4 and TRBJ1-1; D is perhaps TRBD1 (6 bases). The CDR3 runs 13 residues. Trimming removed 5 bases at V and 1 base at J, with 8 bases between. CDR3: CASSRGGNTEAFF. As DNA, the CDR3 is TGTGCCAGCAGTCGAGGGGGGAACACTGAAGCTTTCTTT.

The J gene is TRBJ2-3, the V gene TRBV12-3 or TRBV12-4; D is undetermined. This CDR3 has 11 amino acids. The V gene lost 3 bases and the J gene lost 5 bases, with 3 bases spanning the gap. Here the CDR3 reads CASSFGDTQYF. The CDR3 DNA is TGTGCCAGCAGTTTCGGAGATACGCAGTATTTT.

The CDR3 DNA sequence: TGCAGCGCAGAACAGGGTGGTAATGAAAAACTGTTTTTT. Its translation is CSAEQGGNEKLFF. The rearrangement joins TRBV29-1 to TRBJ1-4; a possible D gene is TRBD1 (6 bases). V was clipped by 7 bases and J by 4 bases, with 13 bases between them. The CDR3 covers 13 residues. CDR1 is SQVTM and CDR2 is ANQGSEA in the germline V gene.

This clone was detected once. The rearrangement uses TRBV4-1 and TRBJ2-6, with 8 bases fitting TRBD2. The CDR3 consists of 17 residues. V lost 1 base and J lost 2; bases outside the gene matches: 4. Per germline, CDR1 MGHRA and CDR2 YSYEKL. The CDR3 sequence: CASSQVPGGAGANVLTF. DNA for the CDR3: TGCGCCAGCAGCCAAGTCCCGGGAGGGGCTGGGGCCAACGTCCTGACTTTC.

The V and J genes are TRBV7-9 and TRBJ1-2, with TRBD1 identical over 8 bases. The germline gives CDR1 SEHNR, CDR2 FQNEAQ (reference sequence). V lost 2 bases and J lost 7; bases outside the gene matches: 9. There are 15 residues in the CDR3. The CDR3 sequence is CASSLFSGGGSGYTF. DNA for the CDR3: TGTGCCAGCAGCTTATTCTCAGGGGGCGGCTCTGGCTACACCTTC. Full variable domain (remainder filled in from reference TRBV7-9 and TRBJ1-2): DTGVSQNPRHKITKRGQNVTFRCDPISEHNRLYWYRQTLGQGPEFLTYFQNEAQLEKSRLLSDRFSAERPKGSFSTLEIQRTEQGDSAMYLCASSLFSGGGSGYTFGSGTRLTVV.

The genes are TRBV28 and TRBJ1-5, with 8 bases that match TRBD1. Per the germline V gene, CDR1 is MDHEN and CDR2 is SYDVKM. This CDR3 has 14 amino acids. J was trimmed by 4 bases and V by 5 bases; bases with no gene match: 4. CDR3 DNA sequence: TGTGCCAGCAGTCCAGACAGGGGAAATCAGCCCCAGCATTTT. This codes for CASSPDRGNQPQHF.

The chain carries TRBV27 and TRBJ1-6, with 7 bases identical to TRBD1. The CDR3 length is 15 residues. After removal of 5 bases from V and 9 bases from J, the junction contained 10 bases not matched to a gene. In germline, CDR1 is MNHEY, CDR2 SMNVEV (reference sequence). This chain's CDR3 is CASSPQTGQGSPLHF. CDR3 nucleotide sequence: TGTGCCAGCAGTCCACAGACAGGGCAGGGTTCACCCCTCCACTTT.

As concerns this clone: The same CDR3 can be traced to other DNA sequences in this sample. The chain recombines TRBV2 with TRBJ2-3; tentatively, D is TRBD2 (6 bases). V was cut by 4 bases and J by 4 bases, with 12 bases left in between. CDR1 and CDR2 (germline): SNHLY, FYNNEI. The CDR3 has 14 amino acids. The chain's CDR3 is CASSVAGGADTQYF. The CDR3, as DNA: TGTGCCAGCAGTGTGGCGGGCGGGGCAGATACGCAGTATTTT.

J is TRBJ2-3 and V is TRBV15; 9 positions agree with TRBD1. Germline V gene data show CDR1 as LNHNV and CDR2 as YYDKDF (reference sequence). This CDR3 is built from 17 residues. The V gene end was trimmed by 3 bases and the J gene end by 5 bases; junction bases not matched to a gene: 12. The chain's CDR3 is CATSSKGDRVERDTQYF. CDR3 DNA: TGTGCCACCAGCAGCAAAGGGGACAGGGTAGAAAGAGATACGCAGTATTTT.

The CDR3, as DNA: TGTGCCAGCAGTCCTACAGGGAACATGAACACTGAAGCTTTCTTT. It codes for CASSPTGNMNTEAFF. This sequence joins TRBV2 and TRBJ1-1; tentative D call: TRBD1 (6 bases). From germline, CDR1 is SNHLY and CDR2 FYNNEI. CDR3 length equals 15 residues. Trimming removed 5 bases from V and 0 bases from J, with 13 bases in between.

The chain combines TRBV28 with TRBJ1-2; perhaps TRBD1 as D (6 bases). Between the trimmed V and J ends, which lost 5 bases and 8 bases, there was a span of 15 bases. The length of the CDR3 is 13 residues. The germline V gene encodes CDR1 MDHEN and CDR2 SYDVKM. The CDR3 DNA is TGTGCCAGCAGTGCAGGGGATGGGGACGGCTACACCTTC. The encoded protein is CASSAGDGDGYTF.

The chain employs TRBV9 and TRBJ2-5; 8 bases are a match to TRBD1. This CDR3 is 14 amino acids long. J lost 5 bases, V lost 4 bases, and 7 bases had no gene match. Germline values: CDR1 SGDLS, CDR2 YYNGEE. Here the CDR3 DNA reads TGTGCCAGCAGCACCAGGACAGGGAGGGAGACCCAGTACTTC. Amino acid sequence: CASSTRTGRETQYF.

The rearrangement uses TRBV30 and TRBJ1-3, with D perhaps matching TRBD1 (6 bases). Trimming cost V 3 bases and J 0 bases, with 15 bases left between them. CDR3 size: 16 residues. The germline CDR1 and CDR2 sequences are GTSNPN and SVGIG (reference sequence). The CDR3, as DNA: TGTGCCTGGAGCGGGGGGGGGCCCCGCTCTGGAAACACCATATATTTT. Amino acid sequence: CAWSGGGPRSGNTIYF. The full variable domain, completed using reference TRBV30 and TRBJ1-3, is SQTIHQWPATLVQPVGSPLSLECTVEGTSNPNLYWYRQAAGRGLQLLFYSVGIGQISSEVPQNLSASRPQDRQFILSSKKLLLSDSGFYLCAWSGGGPRSGNTIYFGEGSWLTVV.

V is TRBV7-2 and J is TRBJ1-5; TRBD1 matches 9 bases. Germline V gene data show CDR1 as SGHTA and CDR2 as FQGNSA. The V and J ends lost 6 bases and 7 bases, in that order; junction bases with no gene match: 10. This CDR3 has 15 amino acids. CDR3 protein: CASRSDRGSLQPQHF. The CDR3, as DNA: TGTGCCAGCAGATCGGACAGGGGATCGTTGCAGCCCCAGCATTTT.

V is TRBV7-6 and J is TRBJ1-5; D ambiguous. Germline CDR1 and CDR2: SGHVS and FNYEAQ. Trimming stripped 2 bases from V and 1 base from J, with 12 bases between. The length of the CDR3 is 16 residues. As DNA, the CDR3 is TGTGCCAGCAGCTTAAACACTGAGACAAGCAATCAGCCCCAGCATTTT. Translation: CASSLNTETSNQPQHF. Supplemented by reference TRBV7-6 and TRBJ1-5, the full variable domain reads GAGVSQSPRYKVTKRGQDVALRCDPISGHVSLYWYRQALGQGPEFLTYFNYEAQQDKSGLPNDRFSAERPEGSISTLTIQRTEQRDSAMYRCASSLNTETSNQPQHFGDGTRLSIL.